The clone carrying this TCR beta chain came up many times. Its antigen is as yet unknown. RNA transcripts yielded amplified TCR beta CDR3 regions. HTBI primers were the set used in a first-round RT-PCR of the TCR CDR3. TCRdb fed the multiplex PCR reads into MiXCR, producing one record per CDR3 protein. The sample has about 380,000 distinct CDR3 sequences; about 15% are singletons. Hyperthyroidism in the patients, aged 18 to 65, was newly diagnosed and under 2 months in duration. V was pared by 5 bases and J by 3 bases, with 13 bases between. Germline V gene data show CDR1 as SGHVS and CDR2 as FQNEAQ. The CDR3 loop spans 14 amino acids. The entry originates in a study of T cells in Graves' hyperthyroidism and ophthalmopathy. Study details: Pretreatment peripheral blood was obtained at initial diagnosis. Overall study results and limits: The blood repertoire included most of the expanded thyroid clonotypes above 0.001.

The rearrangement joins TRBV7-8 to TRBJ1-2; D may be TRBD1 (5 bases). The receptor was isolated from a woman aged 60-75 years with Graves' hyperthyroidism. Input material: blood. CDR3 nucleotide sequence: TGTGCCAGCAGCCGAGGGAGGGGTGACTATGGCTACACCTTC. It specifies CASSRGRGDYGYTF.